The clone carrying this T cell receptor beta chain was recorded a few times. Sorted naive CD8 T cells, roughly 20,000 to 1,100,000, were sequenced from 10%, 30% or 50% RNA. The sorting of naive CD8 T cells used the CD8+CD4-CCR7+CD45RA+ phenotype. CDR1 and CDR2 (germline): DFQATT, SNEGSKA (reference sequence). The CDR3 extends over 13 amino acids. V shed 3 bases and J 4 bases; nucleotides not matched to a gene: 4. The data stem from a study of molecular identifiers for immune sequencing clone quantification. The wider study: Four of five splits of RNA from roughly 20,000 or 100,000 naive CD8 cells were sequenced in replicates.

As previously described, bulk TCR libraries were made using listed TCR primers. TCRdb redid the calling of the PCR reads with MiXCR, one entry per CDR3 protein. The sample yields around 480,000 distinct CDR3 sequences, about 21% seen once. The TCR originated in a human donor in good health. Some libraries in this study had Jurkat cell RNA spiked in. What was sequenced was naive CD8+ T cells from blood, with Jurkat cell RNA spiked in. The subset here: FACS-sorted CD8+CD4-CCR7+CD45RA+ naive T cells. V gene TRBV20-1 combines with J gene TRBJ2-7, with 9 nucleotides matching TRBD1. CDR3 bases: TGCAGTGCTAGGGGACAGGGTATTTACGAGCAGTACTTC. Protein product: CSARGQGIYEQYF.